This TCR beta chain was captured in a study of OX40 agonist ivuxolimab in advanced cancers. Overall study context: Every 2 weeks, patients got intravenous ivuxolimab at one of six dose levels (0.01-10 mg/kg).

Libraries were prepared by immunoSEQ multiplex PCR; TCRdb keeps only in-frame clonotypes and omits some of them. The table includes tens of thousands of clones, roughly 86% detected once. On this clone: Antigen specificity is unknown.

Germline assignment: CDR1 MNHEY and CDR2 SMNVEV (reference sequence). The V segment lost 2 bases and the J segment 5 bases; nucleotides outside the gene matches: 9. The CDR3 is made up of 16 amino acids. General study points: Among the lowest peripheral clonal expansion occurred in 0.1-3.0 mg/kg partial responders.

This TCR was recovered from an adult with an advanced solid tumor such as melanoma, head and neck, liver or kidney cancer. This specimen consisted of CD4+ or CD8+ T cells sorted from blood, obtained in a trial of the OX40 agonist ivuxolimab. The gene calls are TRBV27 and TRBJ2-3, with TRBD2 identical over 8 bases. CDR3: CASSLQGRGAKDTQYF. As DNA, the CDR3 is TGTGCCAGCAGTTTACAGGGGCGGGGGGCTAAAGATACGCAGTATTTT.